Below, 15 T cell receptor beta chains from the same sample are listed, as sequenced in a study of blood T cell repertoires in COVID-19. The assay was immunoSEQ multiplex PCR, and TCRdb's table has in-frame clones only and misses some. The sample contains approximately 300,000 clones, more than 75% of which appear only once. Sequencing used peripheral blood. Receptor source: a woman aged 45-59 years with acute or convalescent COVID-19.

V and J are TRBV27 and TRBJ2-7, with 7 bases lining up with TRBD2. The CDR3 extends over 16 amino acids. Germline V gives CDR1 MNHEY, CDR2 SMNVEV (reference sequence). The ends lost 1 base at V and 2 bases at J; junction bases unmatched: 8. The CDR3 spells CASSLFGGSTPYEQYF. The CDR3 DNA sequence: TGTGCCAGCAGTTTATTTGGCGGGAGTACTCCCTACGAGCAGTACTTC.

This sequence joins TRBV29-1 and TRBJ2-3; 9 nucleotides agree with TRBD1. Germline loops: CDR1 SQVTM, CDR2 ANQGSEA. V lost 7 bases and J lost 4; bases outside the gene matches: 3. The CDR3 totals 12 residues. The CDR3 DNA is TGCAGCGCGGACAGGGGCGCAGATACGCAGTATTTT. Amino acids: CSADRGADTQYF.

V and J are TRBV19 and TRBJ1-3; 9 nucleotides agree with TRBD1. From germline, CDR1 is LNHDA and CDR2 SQIVND (reference sequence). The CDR3 has 13 residues. V lost 6 bases to trimming and J lost 16 bases; unmatched junction nucleotides: 13. The CDR3 sequence is CASSDGQGFRKYF. CDR3 sequence (DNA): TGTGCCAGTAGCGACGGACAGGGGTTCAGGAAGTATTTT.

This sequence joins TRBV19 and TRBJ2-5, with TRBD2 matching 7 bases. Germline V gives CDR1 LNHDA, CDR2 SQIVND (reference sequence). This CDR3 contains 14 residues. Trimming at V came to 3 bases and at J to 6 bases, leaving 7 bases not matched to a gene. The CDR3 loop reads CASSMGLKGKTQYF. The DNA of the CDR3 is TGTGCCAGTAGTATGGGACTAAAAGGGAAGACCCAGTACTTC.

V is TRBV19 and J is TRBJ2-7; D gene ambiguous. V was cut by 1 base and J by 1 base, with 8 bases left in between. The CDR3 covers 14 residues. Per germline, CDR1 LNHDA and CDR2 SQIVND (reference sequence). In DNA form, the CDR3 reads TGTGCCAGTAGTATAGCTGCTAGTTCCTACGAGCAGTACTTC. Encoded protein: CASSIAASSYEQYF. Using reference TRBV19 and TRBJ2-7 for the parts outside the CDR3, the full variable domain is DGGITQSPKYLFRKEGQNVTLSCEQNLNHDAMYWYRQDPGQGLRLIYYSQIVNDFQKGDIAEGYSVSREKKESFPLTVTSAQKNPTAFYLCASSIAASSYEQYFGPGTRLTVT.

The chain employs TRBV5-4 and TRBJ2-1; 8 bases agree with TRBD2. Looked up from germline, CDR1 is SGHNT and CDR2 is YYREEE (reference sequence). With V trimmed by 3 bases and J by 6 bases, 5 bases remained unmatched. The CDR3 runs to 14 residues. The CDR3 DNA sequence: TGTGCCAGCAGCTCGGGGGGGGACCGCAATGAGCAGTTCTTC. Amino acids: CASSSGGDRNEQFF.

In this sample, this clone turned up once. The chain joins TRBV27 to TRBJ2-4; 7 bases match TRBD1. CDR1 is MNHEY, CDR2 SMNVEV, per germline (reference sequence). After removal of 5 bases from V and 3 bases from J, the junction contained 13 bases not matched to a gene. CDR3 length: 17 amino acids. CDR3 in DNA: TGTGCCAGCAGTCCTTCAATCGACAGGGACGACAAAAACATTCAGTACTTC. Translation: CASSPSIDRDDKNIQYF.

This clone appeared a single time. The genes are TRBV30 and TRBJ2-1; 9 positions match TRBD1. This CDR3 region has 15 residues. After removal of 4 bases from V and 8 bases from J, the junction contained 12 bases not matched to a gene. Germline V lookup: CDR1 GTSNPN, CDR2 SVGIG (reference sequence). This chain's CDR3 is CAWNAPGQGYHEQFF. The DNA for the CDR3 is TGTGCCTGGAACGCCCCGGGACAGGGTTACCATGAGCAGTTCTTC. The full variable domain, its missing parts supplied by reference TRBV30 and TRBJ2-1, is SQTIHQWPATLVQPVGSPLSLECTVEGTSNPNLYWYRQAAGRGLQLLFYSVGIGQISSEVPQNLSASRPQDRQFILSSKKLLLSDSGFYLCAWNAPGQGYHEQFFGPGTRLTVL.

The chain couples TRBV7-8 to TRBJ1-4, with D perhaps matching TRBD1 (6 bases). The CDR3 covers 14 residues. CDR1 is SGHVS and CDR2 is FQNEAQ in the germline V gene. Deletions cut 0 bases from V and 7 bases from J, with 9 bases between. CDR3 loop: CASSLAAGVEKLFF. Written as DNA, the CDR3 is TGTGCCAGCAGCTTAGCCGCAGGGGTTGAAAAACTGTTTTTT.

The V call is TRBV14, the J call TRBJ2-2; 8 nucleotides align to TRBD1. CDR1 and CDR2 (germline): SGHDN, FVKESK. With V trimmed by 2 bases and J by 3 bases, 5 bases remained unmatched. The CDR3 has 16 residues. Written as DNA, the CDR3 is TGTGCCAGCAGCCAATACCAGGGGGCTGACACCGGGGAGCTGTTTTTT. Its protein is CASSQYQGADTGELFF.

This chain links TRBV27 with TRBJ2-1; 9 nucleotides align to TRBD2. This CDR3 region has 15 residues. The ends lost 7 bases at V and 7 bases at J; junction bases unmatched: 11. Germline V gene lookup returns CDR1 MNHEY and CDR2 SMNVEV (reference sequence). DNA of the CDR3: TGTGCCAGCAAAACCATAGCGGGGGCGGGGAATGAGCAGTTCTTC. Translated, it gives CASKTIAGAGNEQFF.

The V gene is TRBV10-3, the J gene TRBJ1-1; perhaps TRBD1 as D (5 bases). V lost 7 bases, J lost 4 bases, and 16 bases lay in between. CDR3 length: 14 amino acids. Germline loops: CDR1 ENHRY, CDR2 SYGVKD. CDR3 in DNA: TGTGCCATCAATCAGGGTATTGGTAGCACTGAAGCTTTCTTT. This sequence encodes CAINQGIGSTEAFF.

A single count supports this clone. The chain links TRBV4-2 to TRBJ2-5, with 11 positions matching TRBD1. The CDR3 runs 16 residues. Germline loops: CDR1 LGHNA, CDR2 YNFKEQ. V lost 4 bases and J lost 5; bases outside the gene matches: 9. The CDR3 spells CASSPPGQGDSETQYF. The CDR3 DNA reads as TGTGCCAGCAGCCCCCCGGGACAGGGGGATTCGGAGACCCAGTACTTC.

As concerns this clone: The sample has other DNA sequences that encode this CDR3 too. J is TRBJ2-7 and V is TRBV28; D possibly corresponds to TRBD2 (5 bases). The CDR3 spans 14 residues. CDR1 is MDHEN, CDR2 SYDVKM, per germline. Trimming took 1 base from V and 0 from J, leaving 7 bases between them. CDR3 sequence (DNA): TGTGCCAGCAGTTTATCTGGGAGCTCCTACGAGCAGTACTTC. It is translated as CASSLSGSSYEQYF. Supplemented by reference TRBV28 and TRBJ2-7, the full variable domain reads DVKVTQSSRYLVKRTGEKVFLECVQDMDHENMFWYRQDPGLGLRLIYFSYDVKMKEKGDIPEGYSVSREKKERFSLILESASTNQTSMYLCASSLSGSSYEQYFGPGTRLTVT.

The chain carries TRBV19 and TRBJ1-1, with TRBD1 identical over 10 bases. Germline lookup yields CDR1 LNHDA and CDR2 SQIVND (reference sequence). The CDR3 runs 16 residues. The V segment lost 4 bases and the J segment 4 bases; nucleotides outside the gene matches: 9. The CDR3 here is CASSTGTGVIITEAFF. The CDR3 nucleotides read TGTGCCAGTAGTACCGGGACAGGGGTTATAATCACTGAAGCTTTCTTT. The full variable domain, rest sourced from reference TRBV19 and TRBJ1-1, is DGGITQSPKYLFRKEGQNVTLSCEQNLNHDAMYWYRQDPGQGLRLIYYSQIVNDFQKGDIAEGYSVSREKKESFPLTVTSAQKNPTAFYLCASSTGTGVIITEAFFGQGTRLTVV.